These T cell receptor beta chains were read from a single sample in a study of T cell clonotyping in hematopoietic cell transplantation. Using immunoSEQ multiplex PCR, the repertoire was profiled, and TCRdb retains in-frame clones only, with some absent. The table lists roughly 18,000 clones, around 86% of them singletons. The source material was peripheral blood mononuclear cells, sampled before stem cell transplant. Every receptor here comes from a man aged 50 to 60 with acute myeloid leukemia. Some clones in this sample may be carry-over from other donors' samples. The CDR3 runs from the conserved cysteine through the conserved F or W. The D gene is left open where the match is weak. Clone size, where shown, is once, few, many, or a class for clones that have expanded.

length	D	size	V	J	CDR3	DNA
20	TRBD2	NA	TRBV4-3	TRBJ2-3	CASSQESLAGGPSSTDTQYF	TGCGCCAGCAGCCAAGAGTCGCTAGCGGGGGGCCCCTCAAGCACAGATACGCAGTATTTT
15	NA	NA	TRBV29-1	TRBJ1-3	CSVEGQEGDGNTIYF	TGCAGCGTTGAAGGCCAGGAAGGGGATGGAAACACCATATATTTT
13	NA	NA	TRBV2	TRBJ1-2	CASSEDRNYGYTF	TGTGCCAGCAGTGAAGACAGGAACTATGGCTACACCTTC
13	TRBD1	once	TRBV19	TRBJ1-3	CASSRDRGNTIYF	TGTGCCAGTAGTCGGGACAGGGGAAACACCATATATTTT
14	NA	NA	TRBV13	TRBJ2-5	CASSPRGGGETQYF	TGTGCCAGCAGCCCTAGGGGGGGTGGAGAGACCCAGTACTTC
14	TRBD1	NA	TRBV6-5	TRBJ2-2	CASSAGGATGELFF	TGTGCCTCCTCGGCAGGGGGCGCCACCGGGGAGCTGTTTTTT
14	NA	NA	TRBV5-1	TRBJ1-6	CASSPGGSNSPLHF	TGCGCCAGCAGTCCGGGGGGTTCTAATTCACCCCTCCACTTT
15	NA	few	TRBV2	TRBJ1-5	CASWEGAKGSQPQHF	TGTGCCAGCTGGGAAGGGGCTAAAGGGAGTCAGCCCCAGCATTTT
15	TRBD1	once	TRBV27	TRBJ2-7	CASSPGTGGIYEQYF	TGTGCCAGCTCACCCGGGACAGGGGGCATCTACGAGCAGTACTTC
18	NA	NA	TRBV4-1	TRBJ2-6	CASSQDGNSHSGANVLTF	TGCGCCAGCAGCCAAGATGGAAACAGCCACTCTGGGGCCAACGTCCTGACTTTC
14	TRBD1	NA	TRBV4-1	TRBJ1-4	CASSPVQGDEKLFF	TGCGCCAGCAGCCCCGTACAGGGGGATGAAAAACTGTTTTTT
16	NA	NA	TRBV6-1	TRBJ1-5	CASSESHGSLNQPQHF	TGTGCCAGCAGTGAATCCCACGGATCCCTCAATCAGCCCCAGCATTTT
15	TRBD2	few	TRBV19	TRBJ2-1	CASSPGGSSYNEQFF	TGTGCCAGTAGCCCGGGGGGGAGCTCCTACAATGAGCAGTTCTTC
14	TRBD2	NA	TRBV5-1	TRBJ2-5	CASSRRGGPETQYF	TGCGCCAGCAGCAGGCGGGGGGGCCCTGAGACCCAGTACTTC
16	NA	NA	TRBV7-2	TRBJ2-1	CASSAAEFISYNEQFF	TGTGCCAGCAGCGCGGCGGAGTTTATCTCCTACAATGAGCAGTTCTTC
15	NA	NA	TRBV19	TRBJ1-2	CASTMTASSLYGYTF	TGTGCCAGTACCATGACAGCCTCCTCTCTCTATGGCTACACCTTC
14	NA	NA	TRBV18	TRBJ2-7	CASSPGTPNLEQYF	TGTGCCAGCTCGCCCGGGACCCCTAACCTGGAGCAGTACTTC
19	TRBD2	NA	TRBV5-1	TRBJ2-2	CASSSTGTSGGRITGELFF	TGCGCCAGCAGCTCGACCGGGACTAGCGGGGGGCGAATCACCGGGGAGCTGTTTTTT
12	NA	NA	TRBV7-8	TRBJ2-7	CASSQGLLEQYF	TGTGCCAGCAGCCAAGGACTACTCGAGCAGTACTTC
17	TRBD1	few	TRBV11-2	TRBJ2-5	CASSRSTFRQGGETQYF	TGTGCCAGCAGCCGGAGCACTTTCCGACAGGGTGGGGAGACCCAGTACTTC
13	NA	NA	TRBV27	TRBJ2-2	CASSYKYTGELFF	TGTGCCAGCAGTTATAAGTACACCGGGGAGCTGTTTTTT
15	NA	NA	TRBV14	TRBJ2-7	CASRQTGKALGEQYF	TGTGCCAGCAGACAAACAGGGAAAGCCTTGGGGGAGCAGTACTTC
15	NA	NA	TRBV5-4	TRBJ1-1	CASSLVGAGHTEAFF	TGTGCCAGCAGCTTGGTGGGGGCAGGGCACACTGAAGCTTTCTTT
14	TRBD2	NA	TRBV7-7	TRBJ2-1	CASSLNAGDNEQFF	TGTGCCAGCAGCTTAAACGCGGGAGACAATGAGCAGTTCTTC
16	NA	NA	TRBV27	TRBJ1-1	CASSLWGWDGSTEAFF	TGTGCCAGCAGTTTGTGGGGGTGGGATGGGAGCACTGAAGCTTTCTTT
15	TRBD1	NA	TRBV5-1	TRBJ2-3	CASSFTGQSTDTQYF	TGCGCCAGCAGCTTCACGGGACAGAGCACAGATACGCAGTATTTT
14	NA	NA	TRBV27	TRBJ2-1	CASSPDGRAVEQFF	TGTGCCAGCAGTCCGGATGGCAGGGCGGTTGAGCAGTTCTTC
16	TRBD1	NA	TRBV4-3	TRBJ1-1	CASSQGVGQSNTEAFF	TGCGCCAGCAGCCAAGGTGTGGGACAGTCGAACACTGAAGCTTTCTTT
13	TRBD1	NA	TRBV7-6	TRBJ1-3	CACGQGSGNTIYF	TGTGCCTGCGGACAGGGTTCTGGAAACACCATATATTTT
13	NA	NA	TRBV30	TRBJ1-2	CAWSRGYDYGYTF	TGTGCCTGGAGCAGAGGGTATGACTATGGCTACACCTTC
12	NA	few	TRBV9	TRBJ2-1	CASSVYNNEQFF	TGTGCCAGCAGCGTATACAACAATGAGCAGTTCTTC
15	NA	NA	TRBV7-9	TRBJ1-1	CASSLWGGVNTEAFF	TGTGCCAGCAGCTTATGGGGAGGGGTGAACACTGAAGCTTTCTTT
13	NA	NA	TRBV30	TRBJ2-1	CAWSTGGGNEQFF	TGTGCCTGGAGTACTGGGGGAGGCAATGAGCAGTTCTTC
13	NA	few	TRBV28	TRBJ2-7	CASSSRIGSEQYF	TGTGCCAGCAGTTCGAGAATAGGGTCCGAGCAGTACTTC
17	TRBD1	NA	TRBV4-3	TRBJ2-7	CASSQDPTGGPSYEQYF	TGCGCCAGCAGCCAAGATCCCACAGGGGGGCCTTCCTACGAGCAGTACTTC
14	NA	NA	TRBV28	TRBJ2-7	CASSFEGRTYEQYF	TGTGCCAGCAGTTTTGAAGGGCGGACCTACGAGCAGTACTTC
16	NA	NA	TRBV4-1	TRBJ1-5	CASSQDLRGGYQPQHF	TGCGCCAGCAGCCAAGATCTGAGGGGTGGCTATCAGCCCCAGCATTTT
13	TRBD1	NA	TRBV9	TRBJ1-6	CARGDSYNSPLHF	TGTGCCAGAGGGGACAGCTATAATTCACCCCTCCACTTT
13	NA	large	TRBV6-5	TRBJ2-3	CASSIQSTDTQYF	TGTGCCAGCAGTATACAGAGCACAGATACGCAGTATTTT
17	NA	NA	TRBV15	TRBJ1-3	CATSRLGQPSSGNTIYF	TGTGCCACCAGCAGGCTAGGACAGCCCAGCTCTGGAAACACCATATATTTT
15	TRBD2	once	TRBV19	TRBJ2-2	CASSTSGGLDGELFF	TGTGCCAGTAGTACTAGCGGGGGCCTGGACGGGGAGCTGTTTTTT
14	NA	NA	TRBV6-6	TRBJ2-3	CASSGLSSTDTQYF	TGTGCCAGCAGTGGACTATCTAGCACAGATACGCAGTATTTT
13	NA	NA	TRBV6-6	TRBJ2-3	CASSLQSTDTQYF	TGTGCCAGCAGTTTGCAGAGCACAGATACGCAGTATTTT
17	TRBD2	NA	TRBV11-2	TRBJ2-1	CASSLAGGSSSYNEQFF	TGTGCCAGCAGCTTAGCGGGGGGTTCGAGCTCCTACAATGAGCAGTTCTTC
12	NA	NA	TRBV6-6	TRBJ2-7	CASSYSSREQYF	TGTGCCAGCAGTTACTCGTCCCGCGAGCAGTACTTC
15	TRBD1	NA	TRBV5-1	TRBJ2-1	CASATGTGKRNEQFF	TGCGCCAGCGCCACTGGGACAGGGAAACGCAATGAGCAGTTCTTC
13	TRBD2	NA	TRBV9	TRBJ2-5	CASSVSGGETQYF	TGTGCCAGCAGCGTTAGCGGGGGGGAGACCCAGTACTTC
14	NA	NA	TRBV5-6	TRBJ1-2	CASSLSWGFDGYTF	TGTGCCAGCAGCTTATCATGGGGATTTGATGGCTACACCTTC
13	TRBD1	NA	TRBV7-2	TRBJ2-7	CASSFTGGYEQYF	TGTGCCAGCAGCTTTACAGGGGGCTACGAGCAGTACTTC
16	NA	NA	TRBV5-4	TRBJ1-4	CASSYVPTASNEKLFF	TGTGCCAGCAGCTACGTACCGACAGCCTCTAATGAAAAACTGTTTTTT
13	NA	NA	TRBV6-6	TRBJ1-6	CASTVTEGSGLHF	TGTGCCAGCACTGTGACAGAGGGGTCGGGTCTCCACTTT
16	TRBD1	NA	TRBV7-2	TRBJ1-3	CASSRQGASSGNTIYF	TGTGCCAGCAGCCGACAGGGGGCGAGCTCTGGAAACACCATATATTTT
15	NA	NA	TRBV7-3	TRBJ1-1	CASSPFGGVGTEAFF	TGTGCCAGCAGCCCCTTTGGGGGGGTCGGCACTGAAGCTTTCTTT
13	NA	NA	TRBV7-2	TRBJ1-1	CASSLGRTSRAFF	TGTGCCAGCAGCTTAGGACGGACGAGTCGAGCTTTCTTT
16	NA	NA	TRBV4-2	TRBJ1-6	CASSQAADLRNSPLHF	TGTGCCAGCAGCCAAGCGGCGGATTTACGAAATTCACCCCTCCACTTT